This T cell receptor (beta chain) was obtained from a study of blood T cell repertoires in COVID-19. This clone has just one count. Other nucleotide sequences from this sample produce the same CDR3. As processed by the authors: Amplification of reference gene primers was used by the study to estimate nucleated cell counts. Generated by immunoSEQ multiplex PCR, the TCRdb table keeps only in-frame clones and is missing some. The DNA gave D and trimming, while V, J and clone size come from that table. Of 100,000 to 150,000 clones in the sample, around four fifths are singletons; the top ten hold roughly 25%. The sequence was obtained from a human donor in a cohort sampled during active COVID-19. Sequenced sample: peripheral blood.

This CDR3 is CASSSTGARYGYTF. For the CDR3, the DNA is TGTGCCAGCAGCTCGACAGGGGCGAGATATGGCTACACCTTC. This chain links TRBV5-4 with TRBJ1-2, with 8 bases fitting TRBD1. With 3 bases clipped from V and 5 bases from J, the junction kept 6 bases outside the gene matches. The germline gives CDR1 SGHNT, CDR2 YYREEE (reference sequence). The CDR3 covers 14 residues.